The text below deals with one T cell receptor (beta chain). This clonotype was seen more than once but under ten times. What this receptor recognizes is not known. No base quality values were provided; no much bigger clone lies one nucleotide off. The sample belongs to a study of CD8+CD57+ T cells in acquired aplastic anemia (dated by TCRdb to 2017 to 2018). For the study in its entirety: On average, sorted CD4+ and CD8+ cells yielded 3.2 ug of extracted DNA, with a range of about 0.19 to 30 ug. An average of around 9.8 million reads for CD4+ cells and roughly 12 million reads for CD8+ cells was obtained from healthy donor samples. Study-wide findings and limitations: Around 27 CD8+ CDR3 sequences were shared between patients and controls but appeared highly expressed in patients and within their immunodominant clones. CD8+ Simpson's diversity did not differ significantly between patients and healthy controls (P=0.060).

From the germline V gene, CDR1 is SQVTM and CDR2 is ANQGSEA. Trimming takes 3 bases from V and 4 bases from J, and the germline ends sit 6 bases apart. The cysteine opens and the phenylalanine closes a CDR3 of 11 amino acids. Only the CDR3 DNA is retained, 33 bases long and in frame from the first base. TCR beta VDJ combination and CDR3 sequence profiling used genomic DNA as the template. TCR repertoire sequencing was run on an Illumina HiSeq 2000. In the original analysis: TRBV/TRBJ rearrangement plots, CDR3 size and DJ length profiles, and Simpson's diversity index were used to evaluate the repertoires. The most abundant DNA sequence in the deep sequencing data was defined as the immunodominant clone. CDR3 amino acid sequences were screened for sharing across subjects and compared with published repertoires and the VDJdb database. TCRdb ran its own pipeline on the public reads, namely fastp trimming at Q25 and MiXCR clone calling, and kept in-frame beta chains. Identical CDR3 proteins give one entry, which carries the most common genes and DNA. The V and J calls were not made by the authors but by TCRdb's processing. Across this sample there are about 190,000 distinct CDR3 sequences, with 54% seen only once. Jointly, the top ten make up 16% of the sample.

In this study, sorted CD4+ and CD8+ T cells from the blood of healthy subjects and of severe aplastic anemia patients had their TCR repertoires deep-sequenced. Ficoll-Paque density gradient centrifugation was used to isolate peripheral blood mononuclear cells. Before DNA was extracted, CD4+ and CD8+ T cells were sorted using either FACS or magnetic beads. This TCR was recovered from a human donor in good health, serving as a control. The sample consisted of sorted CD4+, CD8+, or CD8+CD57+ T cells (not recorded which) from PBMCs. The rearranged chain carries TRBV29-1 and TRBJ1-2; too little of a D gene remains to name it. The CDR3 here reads CSVDPGYGYTF. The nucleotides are TGCAGCGTTGATCCAGGCTATGGCTACACCTTC.